This TCR beta chain derives from a study of blood T cells in healthy people across ages. Per the germline V gene, CDR1 is LGHNT and CDR2 is FRNRAP. V lost 0 bases and J lost 13, with 13 bases in between. The CDR3 covers 13 residues. The use of a sample-barcoded 5' primer and a J-beta primer mix characterized a second PCR of roughly 6 to 11 cycles. TCRdb used MiXCR to reprocess the 5' RACE reads, holding one entry per CDR3 protein. The data contain about 1.1 million distinct CDR3 sequences, approximately 38% of them singletons. This sequence joins TRBV12-5 and TRBJ2-1, with D possibly called TRBD1 or TRBD2 (6 bases each). The material sequenced was blood. This TCR derives from a man aged 18-30 years in good health. The CDR3 coding sequence is TGTGCTAGTGGTTTGGTACCGGAGGGGGGACAGTTCTTC. Encoded protein: CASGLVPEGGQFF.